This T cell receptor (beta chain) was sequenced during a study of blood T cell repertoires in COVID-19. This table comes from immunoSEQ multiplex PCR, and its TCRdb copy is limited to in-frame clones, with some not included. The sample lists some 460,000 clones, approximately 86% occurring once. The study recruited people aged roughly 18 to 89 years across more than 20 US areas. In Cohort 3, a recovered donor had either two negative PCRs, clearance, or symptom resolution. This CDR3 comprises 19 residues. CDR1 SGHRS and CDR2 YFSETQ come from the germline V gene. With 0 bases clipped from V and 5 bases from J, the junction kept 19 bases outside the gene matches.

This clonotype originated in a woman aged 18 to 35 who had recovered from COVID-19. Material for sequencing was PBMCs or T cells enriched from blood (not recorded which). The genes are TRBV5-1 and TRBJ2-7; 8 bases map to TRBD1. The CDR3 coding sequence is TGCGCCAGCAGCTTGGCCCCCACTACGAGCGGACAGGGTTGGAACGAGCAGTACTTC. The encoded protein is CASSLAPTTSGQGWNEQYF.